These 2 T cell receptor beta chains came from one sample sequenced in a study of Ad26.COV2.S vaccination and SARS-CoV-2 variants. Clones were read by immunoSEQ multiplex PCR, and TCRdb kept only the in-frame ones, dropping some. The sample records roughly 500,000 clones, around nine tenths being singletons. Treatment: about 20 received Ad26.COV2.S at low or high dose, single or two shots; 5 received placebo; per-sample allocation not given. The study sampled participants on day 63 after the first vaccine or placebo injection. Sequencing used peripheral blood, obtained in a trial of Ad26.COV2.S vaccine versus placebo. These receptors all come from a person aged 18 to 59 who received the Ad26.COV2.S COVID-19 vaccine or a placebo.

This chain joins TRBV10-3 and TRBJ1-2; no firm D call. Germline V gene sequence: CDR1 ENHRY, CDR2 SYGVKD. The CDR3 consists of 14 residues. V was shortened by 4 bases and J by 0 bases, with 9 bases between the two germline ends. DNA of the CDR3: TGTGCCATCAGTGGAGACACCGCTAACTATGGCTACACCTTC. This encodes CAISGDTANYGYTF.

The chain has TRBV6-1 and TRBJ2-2; tentative D call: TRBD2 (5 bases). CDR1 and CDR2 (germline): MNHNS, SASEGT. This CDR3 spans 13 amino acids. Trimming took 11 bases from V and 2 from J, leaving 12 bases between them. The CDR3 DNA follows: TGTGCCGGGCGGGTGGGAAACACCGGGGAGCTGTTTTTT. This gives the protein CAGRVGNTGELFF.